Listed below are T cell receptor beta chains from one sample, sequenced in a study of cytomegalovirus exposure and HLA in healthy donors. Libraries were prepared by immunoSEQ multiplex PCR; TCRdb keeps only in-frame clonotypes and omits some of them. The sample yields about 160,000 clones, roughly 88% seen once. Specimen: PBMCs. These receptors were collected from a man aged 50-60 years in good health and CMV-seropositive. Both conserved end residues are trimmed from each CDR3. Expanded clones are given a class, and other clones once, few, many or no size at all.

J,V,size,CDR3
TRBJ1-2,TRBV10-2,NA,ASTGGSGYT
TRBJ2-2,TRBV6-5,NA,ASSLGGGNTGELF
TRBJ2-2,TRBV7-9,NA,ASSLPTGSDTGELF
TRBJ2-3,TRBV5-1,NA,ASSSLAGGTSTDTQY
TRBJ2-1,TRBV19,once,ASSLTPDSRPYNEQF
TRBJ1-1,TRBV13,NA,ASSSSGTGTTEAF
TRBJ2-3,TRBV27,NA,ASSLDSPPSSTDTQY
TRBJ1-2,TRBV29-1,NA,SVGDWKANYGYT
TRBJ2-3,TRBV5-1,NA,ASRLAGSTDTQY
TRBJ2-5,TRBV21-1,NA,ASSALWDRGQETQY
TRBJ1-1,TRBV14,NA,ASSQGRQGRRSEAF
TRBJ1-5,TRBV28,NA,ASSLSGVRNQPQH
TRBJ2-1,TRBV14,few,ASSQGLAGEQF
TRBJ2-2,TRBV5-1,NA,ASSRNRVSDGELF
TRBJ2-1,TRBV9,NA,ASSGPGQGAYNEQF
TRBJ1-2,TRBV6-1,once,ASSVGQGNGYT
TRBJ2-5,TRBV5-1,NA,ASSVGQGRETQY
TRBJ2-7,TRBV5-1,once,ASSLEDSFYEQY
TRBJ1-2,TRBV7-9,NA,ASSLASPGLYGYT
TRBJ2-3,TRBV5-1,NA,ASSPRTTSTDTQY
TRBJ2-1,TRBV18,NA,ASSSQALGQF
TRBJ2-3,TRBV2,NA,ASSAGLAGLSSTDTQY
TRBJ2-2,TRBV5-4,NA,ASSRLQTGGLTGELF
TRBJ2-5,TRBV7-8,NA,ASSLGGRGYQETQY
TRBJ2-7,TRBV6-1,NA,ASSERSGPPYEQY
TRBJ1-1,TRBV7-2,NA,ASSSRTGGTEAF
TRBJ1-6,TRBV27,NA,ASSGTGTTYNSPLH
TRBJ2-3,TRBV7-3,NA,ASSFSGGTDTQY
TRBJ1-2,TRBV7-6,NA,ASSSQGSGYT
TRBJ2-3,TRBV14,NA,ASSRWDSSTDTQY
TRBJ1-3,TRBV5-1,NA,ASSLAGPDQGYGNTIY
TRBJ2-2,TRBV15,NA,ATSRVGQRSTGELF
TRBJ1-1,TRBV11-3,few,ASSPDRVPEAF
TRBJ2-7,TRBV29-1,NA,SVVGQVYEQY
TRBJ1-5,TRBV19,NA,ASSLNRGGNQPQH
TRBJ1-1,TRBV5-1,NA,ASRDPTGTGGLQDTEAF
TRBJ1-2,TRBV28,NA,ASSLGQGWGYT
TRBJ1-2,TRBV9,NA,ASSTGTGGFYGYT
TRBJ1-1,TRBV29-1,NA,SVGVGLRTEAF
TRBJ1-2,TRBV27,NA,ASRTSNYGYT
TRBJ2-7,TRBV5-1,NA,ASSLVVTGNHEQY
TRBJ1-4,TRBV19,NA,ASSLRGGKLF
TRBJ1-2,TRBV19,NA,ASSTPSGQGANYGYT
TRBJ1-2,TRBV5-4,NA,ASWEEGAYGYT
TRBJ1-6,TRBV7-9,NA,ASSLAGRGNNSPLH
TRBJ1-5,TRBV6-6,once,ASRPQGNNQPQH
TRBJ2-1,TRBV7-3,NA,ASSYSGTGVNEQF
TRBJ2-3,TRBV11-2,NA,ASSLDAGGPFSTDTQY
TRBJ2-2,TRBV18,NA,ASSPPKAYTGELF